The rows below give T cell receptor beta chains drawn from one sample of a study of blood T cell repertoires in COVID-19. The assay was immunoSEQ multiplex PCR, and TCRdb's table has in-frame clones only and misses some. The sample has about 480,000 clones; around 90% are singletons. The sequencing sample was made of PBMCs or T cells enriched from blood (not recorded which). Source of these receptors: a woman aged 18-30 years with acute COVID-19. The CDR3 runs from the conserved cysteine through the conserved F or W. D genes are given only for firm matches. Size values are once, few and many counts, or a class for expanded clones, and some rows have none.

CDR3 protein: CATSDRRDTGELFF; CDR3 DNA: TGTGCCACCAGTGACCGCCGGGACACCGGGGAACTGTTTTTT; J gene: TRBJ1-4; V gene: TRBV24-1; clone size: once; D gene: NA
CDR3 protein: CASSQDDNVALTF; CDR3 DNA: TGTGCCAGCAGCCAAGATGACAATGTTGCTTTGACCTTC; J gene: TRBJ1-2; V gene: TRBV3-1/TRBV3-2; clone size: NA; D gene: NA
CDR3 protein: CASSDSPRGNQPQHF; CDR3 DNA: TGTGCCAGCTCAGACTCCCCCAGGGGGAATCAGCCCCAGCATTTT; J gene: TRBJ1-5; V gene: TRBV18; clone size: NA; D gene: TRBD1
CDR3 protein: CASSQDLYEQYF; CDR3 DNA: TGTGCCAGCAGCCAAGATCTCTACGAGCAGTACTTC; J gene: TRBJ2-7; V gene: TRBV3-1/TRBV3-2; clone size: NA; D gene: NA
CDR3 protein: CATSDLTGFGETQYF; CDR3 DNA: TGTGCCACCAGTGATCTGACAGGATTCGGGGAGACCCAGTACTTC; J gene: TRBJ2-5; V gene: TRBV24-1; clone size: few; D gene: NA
CDR3 protein: CASSRLRGTYEQYF; CDR3 DNA: TGTGCCAGCAGCAGGCTCAGGGGAACCTACGAGCAGTACTTC; J gene: TRBJ2-7; V gene: TRBV11-2; clone size: NA; D gene: NA
CDR3 protein: CASSTGTSGMNEQFF; CDR3 DNA: TGTGCCAGCAGTACCGGGACTAGCGGGATGAATGAGCAGTTCTTC; J gene: TRBJ2-1; V gene: TRBV27; clone size: NA; D gene: TRBD2
CDR3 protein: CASSQGLAGGNTGELFF; CDR3 DNA: TGTGCCAGCAGCCAAGGACTAGCGGGAGGGAACACCGGGGAGCTGTTTTTT; J gene: TRBJ2-2; V gene: TRBV3-1/TRBV3-2; clone size: few; D gene: TRBD2
CDR3 protein: CASSPTWGGEGEAFF; CDR3 DNA: TGTGCCAGCTCACCTACTTGGGGGGGCGAGGGTGAAGCTTTCTTT; J gene: TRBJ1-1; V gene: TRBV18; clone size: NA; D gene: NA
CDR3 protein: CASSPVGTQPQHF; CDR3 DNA: TGTGCCAGCAGCCCCGTCGGTACTCAGCCCCAGCATTTT; J gene: TRBJ1-5; V gene: TRBV3-1/TRBV3-2; clone size: NA; D gene: NA
CDR3 protein: CASSFRVAGAYNEQFF; CDR3 DNA: TGTGCCAGCAGTTTTCGAGTAGCGGGAGCCTACAATGAGCAGTTCTTC; J gene: TRBJ2-1; V gene: TRBV28; clone size: NA; D gene: TRBD2
CDR3 protein: CASRRQGLAYGYTF; CDR3 DNA: TGTGCCAGCAGACGACAGGGACTGGCCTATGGCTACACCTTC; J gene: TRBJ1-2; V gene: TRBV7-2; clone size: NA; D gene: TRBD1
CDR3 protein: CASSLDLGSYEQYF; CDR3 DNA: TGTGCCAGCAGCTTAGATCTCGGCTCCTACGAGCAGTACTTC; J gene: TRBJ2-7; V gene: TRBV11-2; clone size: NA; D gene: NA
CDR3 protein: CASSPGLLSYEQYF; CDR3 DNA: TGCGCCAGCAGTCCGGGACTGTTGTCCTACGAGCAGTACTTC; J gene: TRBJ2-7; V gene: TRBV10-2; clone size: NA; D gene: NA
CDR3 protein: CASSLYINTEAFF; CDR3 DNA: TGTGCCAGCAGTTTATATATAAACACTGAAGCTTTCTTT; J gene: TRBJ1-1; V gene: TRBV27; clone size: NA; D gene: NA
CDR3 protein: CASSPGTSGGARDTQYF; CDR3 DNA: TGTGCCAGCTCCCCTGGGACTAGCGGGGGGGCACGTGATACGCAGTATTTT; J gene: TRBJ2-3; V gene: TRBV18; clone size: NA; D gene: TRBD2
CDR3 protein: CASSLAGVYEQYF; CDR3 DNA: TGCGCCAGCAGCTTGGCTGGAGTATACGAGCAGTACTTC; J gene: TRBJ2-7; V gene: TRBV5-1; clone size: NA; D gene: NA
CDR3 protein: CASRSGGLASPEQYF; CDR3 DNA: TGTGCCAGTAGGTCGGGTGGGCTAGCATCCCCCGAGCAGTACTTC; J gene: TRBJ2-7; V gene: TRBV19; clone size: NA; D gene: NA
CDR3 protein: CASSPSRDRANSPLHF; CDR3 DNA: TGTGCCAGCAGCCCCTCCCGGGACAGGGCGAATTCACCCCTCCACTTT; J gene: TRBJ1-6; V gene: TRBV14; clone size: once; D gene: TRBD1
CDR3 protein: CASSQDRTGGYTQYF; CDR3 DNA: TGTGCCAGCAGCCAAGATCGGACAGGGGGCTATACGCAGTATTTT; J gene: TRBJ2-3; V gene: TRBV3-1/TRBV3-2; clone size: NA; D gene: TRBD1
CDR3 protein: CASSLSRTGGQETQYF; CDR3 DNA: TGTGCCAGCAGTCTCTCAAGGACAGGGGGCCAAGAGACCCAGTACTTC; J gene: TRBJ2-5; V gene: TRBV4-2; clone size: NA; D gene: TRBD1
CDR3 protein: CASSYSPDSKNTIYF; CDR3 DNA: TGTGCCAGCAGTTATTCACCGGACAGCAAAAACACCATATATTTT; J gene: TRBJ1-3; V gene: TRBV6-5; clone size: NA; D gene: NA
CDR3 protein: CASSYLRDRGLNEQFF; CDR3 DNA: TGCGCCAGCAGCTACCTCCGGGACAGGGGGCTCAATGAGCAGTTCTTC; J gene: TRBJ2-1; V gene: TRBV10-1; clone size: many; D gene: TRBD1